These 15 T cell receptor beta chains originate from one sample sequenced in a study of blood T cell repertoires in COVID-19. Data came from immunoSEQ multiplex PCR; TCRdb stores just in-frame clones and leaves some out. The sample yields around 250,000 clones, approximately 88% seen once. Sequencing was carried out using PBMCs or T cells enriched from blood (not recorded which). These TCRs come from a woman in her forties who had been exposed to COVID-19.

The chain links TRBV30 to TRBJ1-1, with 7 bases lining up with TRBD1. The germline V gene encodes CDR1 GTSNPN and CDR2 SVGIG (reference sequence). The J segment lost 4 bases and the V segment lost 5 bases, leaving 4 bases of the junction unmatched. The CDR3 sequence is 12 residues long. CDR3 sequence: CAWGSGGTEAFF. CDR3 sequence (DNA): TGTGCCTGGGGGTCAGGGGGCACTGAAGCTTTCTTT. Variable domain in full (rest from reference TRBV30 and TRBJ1-1): SQTIHQWPATLVQPVGSPLSLECTVEGTSNPNLYWYRQAAGRGLQLLFYSVGIGQISSEVPQNLSASRPQDRQFILSSKKLLLSDSGFYLCAWGSGGTEAFFGQGTRLTVV.

The chain combines TRBV6-4 with TRBJ1-1; tentatively, D is TRBD1 (5 bases). CDR3 length: 14 residues. CDR1 is MRHNA, CDR2 SNTAGT, per germline. With 6 bases removed from V and 3 bases from J, the gap between germline ends came to 14 bases. As DNA, the CDR3 is TGTGCCAGCAGCAGACAGTTTAGGGACACTGAAGCTTTCTTT. Residues: CASSRQFRDTEAFF.

The chain uses TRBV19 and TRBJ1-3; 9 nucleotides align to TRBD1. This CDR3 is built from 15 residues. Germline values: CDR1 LNHDA, CDR2 SQIVND (reference sequence). The V gene end was trimmed by 6 bases and the J gene end by 0 bases; junction bases not matched to a gene: 3. For the CDR3, the DNA is TGTGCCAGTAGGGACAGGGGTTACTCTGGAAACACCATATATTTT. This encodes CASRDRGYSGNTIYF.

The chain couples TRBV11-3 to TRBJ2-1; D perhaps matches TRBD1 (6 bases). This CDR3 is 15 amino acids long. Trimming shortened V by 5 bases and J by 7 bases, and 18 bases separated the two germline ends. Germline V CDR1 and CDR2: SGHNT, YENEEA. CDR3 sequence reads: CASSPPTGQPNEQFF. CDR3 coding DNA: TGTGCCAGCAGCCCCCCGACAGGCCAACCGAATGAGCAGTTCTTC.

V usage is TRBV20-1 and J usage is TRBJ1-2; tentatively, D is TRBD1 (6 bases). V lost 3 bases, J lost 4 bases, and 18 bases lay in between. This CDR3 is built from 15 residues. Germline V gene data show CDR1 as DFQATT and CDR2 as SNEGSKA (reference sequence). CDR3 loop: CSASRSRGRSYGYTF. The CDR3 DNA is TGCAGTGCTAGTAGGTCGCGGGGGCGCAGCTATGGCTACACCTTC.

This chain connects TRBV2 to TRBJ2-5, with TRBD1 matching 10 bases. V lost 7 bases and J lost 3; bases outside the gene matches: 2. The CDR3 spans 13 residues. The germline CDR1 and CDR2 sequences are SNHLY and FYNNEI. The CDR3 reads CASIGQGEETQYF. As DNA, the CDR3 is TGTGCCAGCATCGGACAGGGGGAAGAGACCCAGTACTTC. The complete variable domain, with remaining parts taken from reference TRBV2 and TRBJ2-5, reads EPEVTQTPSHQVTQMGQEVILRCVPISNHLYFYWYRQILGQKVEFLVSFYNNEISEKSEIFDDQFSVERPDGSNFTLKIRSTKLEDSAMYFCASIGQGEETQYFGPGTRLLVL.

The chain employs TRBV6-5 and TRBJ2-1; D is perhaps TRBD1 (6 bases). The CDR3 has 14 amino acids. V was clipped by 3 bases and J by 7 bases, with 13 bases between them. Germline V gives CDR1 MNHEY, CDR2 SVGAGI. CDR3: CASSYGQLNNEQFF. CDR3 sequence (DNA): TGTGCCAGCAGTTATGGACAGCTAAATAATGAGCAGTTCTTC.

Concerning this clone: An end of the junction does not agree with germline; a read error may underlie this. The chain recombines TRBV5-1 with TRBJ1-5, with unresolved D. CDR1 is SGHRS and CDR2 is YFSETQ in the germline V gene. There are 15 residues in the CDR3. The CDR3 sequence is CASSPTGVRNQPQHF. The DNA for the CDR3 is TGTGCCAGCAGCCCGACCGGGGTCCGCAATCAGCCCCAGCATTTT.

This clone was detected only a few times. CDR3 region: CASSSGTYNEQFF. CDR3 DNA sequence: TGTGCCAGCAGCTCGGGGACCTACAATGAGCAGTTCTTC. The rearrangement links TRBV7-3 to TRBJ2-1, with D possibly being TRBD2 (5 bases). V lost 4 bases, J lost 2 bases, and 6 bases lay in between. The CDR3 loop spans 13 amino acids. The germline V gene encodes CDR1 SGHTA and CDR2 FQGTGA.

The V gene is TRBV11-3, the J gene TRBJ2-3, with no clear D. V was clipped by 5 bases and J by 9 bases, with 21 bases between them. The CDR3 is 15 amino acids. Per germline, CDR1 SGHNT and CDR2 YENEEA. In DNA, the CDR3 is TGTGCCAGCAGCGCGGATCCTAAAGCTTTATCCACGCAGTATTTT. Amino acid sequence: CASSADPKALSTQYF. Full variable domain (remainder filled in from reference TRBV11-3 and TRBJ2-3): EAGVVQSPRYKIIEKKQPVAFWCNPISGHNTLYWYLQNLGQGPELLIRYENEEAVDDSQLPKDRFSAERLKGVDSTLKIQPAELGDSAVYLCASSADPKALSTQYFGPGTRLTVL.

This chain uses TRBV2 with TRBJ2-3, with 8 bases identical to TRBD1. Germline trimming cut 6 bases from V and 5 bases from J; bases unmatched to any gene: 7. This CDR3 comprises 14 residues. Germline V lookup: CDR1 SNHLY, CDR2 FYNNEI. The CDR3, as DNA: TGTGCCAGCAGGATACAGGGGGTAGGAGATACGCAGTATTTT. Protein product: CASRIQGVGDTQYF. Full variable domain (remainder filled in from reference TRBV2 and TRBJ2-3): EPEVTQTPSHQVTQMGQEVILRCVPISNHLYFYWYRQILGQKVEFLVSFYNNEISEKSEIFDDQFSVERPDGSNFTLKIRSTKLEDSAMYFCASRIQGVGDTQYFGPGTRLTVL.

To note about this clone: The junction does not match germline at one end; this may be a read error. The gene calls are TRBV5-1 and TRBJ1-6; D unresolved. The CDR3 spans 15 residues. Germline CDR1 and CDR2: SGHRS and YFSETQ. The CDR3 nucleotides are TGTGCCAGCAGGAGGAGTGCGGTAGATAATTCACCCCTCCACTTT. Its translation is CASRRSAVDNSPLHF.

This chain connects TRBV4-1 to TRBJ1-3, with a weak D call TRBD1 (6 bases). There are 16 residues in the CDR3. The ends were cut back, 0 bases at V and 3 bases at J, with 12 bases in the middle. Germline assignment: CDR1 MGHRA and CDR2 YSYEKL. The CDR3 reads CASSQDQGKDGNTIYF. CDR3 bases: TGCGCCAGCAGCCAAGACCAGGGGAAAGATGGAAACACCATATATTTT.

CDR3 region: CATSREGVGETQYF. As DNA, the CDR3 is TGTGCCACCAGCAGAGAGGGCGTCGGCGAGACCCAGTACTTC. The chain recombines TRBV15 with TRBJ2-5; D gene unclear. The CDR3 length is 14 residues. Trimming removed 0 bases from V and 5 bases from J, with 10 bases in between. Per the germline V gene, CDR1 is LNHNV and CDR2 is YYDKDF (reference sequence).

CDR3 loop: CASGIYRANTEAFF. CDR3 DNA sequence: TGTGCCAGCGGGATATACAGGGCAAACACTGAAGCTTTCTTT. V usage is TRBV7-2 and J usage is TRBJ1-1; weak D call: TRBD1 (6 bases). The CDR3 spans 14 residues. Germline V gene lookup returns CDR1 SGHTA and CDR2 FQGNSA. Trimming left V 8 bases short and J 2 bases short, with 15 bases between.